This passage covers 3 T cell receptor beta chains from one sample sequenced in a study of identical twins. From the 5' RACE reads, TCRdb called clonotypes with MiXCR, one entry per CDR3 protein. Of 500,000 to 600,000 distinct CDR3 sequences listed, approximately 22% are singletons. These same records also appear under a second study, on T cells expressing NK-cell markers.

The sample consisted of CD4+ T cells sorted from blood. These receptors were taken from a woman younger than 30 in good health.

The CDR3, as DNA: TGTGCCACCAGCAGAGATCTGGAGGGTACAGGAAGTAGCGAGCAGTACTTC. It codes for CATSRDLEGTGSSEQYF. V usage is TRBV15 and J usage is TRBJ2-7; D might be TRBD2 (6 bases). Germline lookup yields CDR1 LNHNV and CDR2 YYDKDF (reference sequence). The V end was cut by 0 bases, the J end by 6 bases, with 21 bases between. The CDR3 length is 17 residues.

This clonotype showed up just a few times. The rearrangement links TRBV12-3 or TRBV12-4 to TRBJ2-7; D remains ambiguous. The length of the CDR3 is 13 residues. The germline V and J ends were trimmed by 5 bases and 3 bases, with 11 bases remaining between them. CDR3 residues: CASSILAVYEQYF. In nucleotides, the CDR3 is TGTGCCAGCAGTATCCTGGCGGTCTACGAGCAGTACTTC.

The gene calls are TRBV7-8 and TRBJ2-5; D ambiguous. Per the germline V gene, CDR1 is SGHVS and CDR2 is FQNEAQ. V was pared by 1 base and J by 1 base, with 13 bases between. The CDR3 extends over 16 amino acids. The CDR3 DNA sequence: TGTGCCAGCAGCTTAGACCTTTTTAGAAGCCAAGAGACCCAGTACTTC. Amino acids: CASSLDLFRSQETQYF. The full variable domain, completed using reference TRBV7-8 and TRBJ2-5, is GAGVSQSPRYKVAKRGQDVALRCDPISGHVSLFWYQQALGQGPEFLTYFQNEAQLDKSGLPSDRFFAERPEGSVSTLKIQRTQQEDSAVYLCASSLDLFRSQETQYFGPGTRLLVL.